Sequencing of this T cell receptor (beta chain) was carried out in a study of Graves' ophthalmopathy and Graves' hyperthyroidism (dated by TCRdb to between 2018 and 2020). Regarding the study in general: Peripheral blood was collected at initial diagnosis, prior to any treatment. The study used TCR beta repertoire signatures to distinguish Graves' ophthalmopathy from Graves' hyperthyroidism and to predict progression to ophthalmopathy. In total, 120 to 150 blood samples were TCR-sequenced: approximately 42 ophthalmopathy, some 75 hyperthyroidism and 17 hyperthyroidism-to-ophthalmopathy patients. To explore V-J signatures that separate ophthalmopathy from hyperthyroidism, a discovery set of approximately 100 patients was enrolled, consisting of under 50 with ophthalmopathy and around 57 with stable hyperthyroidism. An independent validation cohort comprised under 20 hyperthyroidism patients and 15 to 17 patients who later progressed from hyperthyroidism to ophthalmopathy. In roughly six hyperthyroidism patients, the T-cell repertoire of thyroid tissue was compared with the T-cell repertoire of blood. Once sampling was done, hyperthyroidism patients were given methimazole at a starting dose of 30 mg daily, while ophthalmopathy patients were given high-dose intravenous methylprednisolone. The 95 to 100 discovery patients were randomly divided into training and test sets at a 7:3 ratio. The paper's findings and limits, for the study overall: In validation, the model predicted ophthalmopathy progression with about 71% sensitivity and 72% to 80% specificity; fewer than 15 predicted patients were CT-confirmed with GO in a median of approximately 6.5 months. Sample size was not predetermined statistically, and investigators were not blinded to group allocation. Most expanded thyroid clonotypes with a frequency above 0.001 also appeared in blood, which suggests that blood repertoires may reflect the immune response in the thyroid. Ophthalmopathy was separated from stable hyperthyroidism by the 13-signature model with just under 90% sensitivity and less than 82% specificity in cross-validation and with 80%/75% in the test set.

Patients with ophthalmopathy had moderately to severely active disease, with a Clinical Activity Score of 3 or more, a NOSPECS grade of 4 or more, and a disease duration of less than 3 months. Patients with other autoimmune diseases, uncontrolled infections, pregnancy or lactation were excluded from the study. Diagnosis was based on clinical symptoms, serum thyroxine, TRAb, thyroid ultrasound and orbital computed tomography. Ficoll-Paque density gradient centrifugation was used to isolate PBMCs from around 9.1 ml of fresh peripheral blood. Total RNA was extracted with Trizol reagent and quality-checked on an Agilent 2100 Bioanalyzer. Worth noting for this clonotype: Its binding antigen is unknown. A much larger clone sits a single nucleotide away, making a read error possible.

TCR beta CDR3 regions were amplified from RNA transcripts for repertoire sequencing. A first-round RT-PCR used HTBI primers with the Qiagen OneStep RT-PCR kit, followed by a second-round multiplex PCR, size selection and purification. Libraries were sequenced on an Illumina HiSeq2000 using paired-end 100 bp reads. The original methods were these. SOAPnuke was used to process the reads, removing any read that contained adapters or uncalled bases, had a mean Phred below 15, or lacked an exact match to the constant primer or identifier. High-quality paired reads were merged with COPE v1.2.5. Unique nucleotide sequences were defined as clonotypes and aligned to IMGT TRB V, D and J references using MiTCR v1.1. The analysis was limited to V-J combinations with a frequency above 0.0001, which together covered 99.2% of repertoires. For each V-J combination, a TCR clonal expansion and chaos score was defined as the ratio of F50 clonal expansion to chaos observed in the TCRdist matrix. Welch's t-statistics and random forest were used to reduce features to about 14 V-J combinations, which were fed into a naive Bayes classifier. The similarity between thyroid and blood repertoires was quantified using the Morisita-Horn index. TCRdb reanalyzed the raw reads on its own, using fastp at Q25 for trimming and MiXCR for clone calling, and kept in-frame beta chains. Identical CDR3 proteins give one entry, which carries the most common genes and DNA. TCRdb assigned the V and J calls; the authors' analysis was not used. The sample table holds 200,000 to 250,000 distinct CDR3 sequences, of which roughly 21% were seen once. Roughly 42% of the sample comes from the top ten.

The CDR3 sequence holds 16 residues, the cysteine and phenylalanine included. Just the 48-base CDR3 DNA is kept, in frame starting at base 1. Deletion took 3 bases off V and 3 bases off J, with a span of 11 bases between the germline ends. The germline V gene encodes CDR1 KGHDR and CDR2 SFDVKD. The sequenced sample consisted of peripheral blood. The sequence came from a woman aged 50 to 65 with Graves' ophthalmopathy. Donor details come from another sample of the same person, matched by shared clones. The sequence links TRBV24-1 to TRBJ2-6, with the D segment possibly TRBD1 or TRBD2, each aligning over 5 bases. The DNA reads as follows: TGTGCCACCAGTGATCCGGGACGAAATGGGGCCAACGTCCTGACTTTC. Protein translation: CATSDPGRNGANVLTF.